Below, 18 T cell receptor beta chains from the same sample are listed, as sequenced in a study of graft-versus-host responses after intestinal transplantation (dated by TCRdb to about 2021). Library prep was done by the immunoSEQ multiplex PCR assay. Held by TCRdb, this immuneACCESS table contains in-frame sequences only and omits some clones. Under half of the omission traces to an unresolved V gene where checked; the cause of the rest is unknown. This sample lists more than 9,000 clones; nearly 95% were detected once. The leading ten clones occupy around 5.2% of the sample. The sequenced sample was PBMCs, obtained nearly 70 days after transplant. The receptors derive from a human patient who received an intestinal transplant, so some T cells may come from the graft donor.

V usage is TRBV4-1 and J usage is TRBJ1-4; D call uncertain. Germline CDR1 MGHRA, CDR2 YSYEKL. This CDR3 has 17 residues. Trimming pared 1 base from V and 5 bases from J, leaving 17 bases between. The CDR3 here is CASSQVVPPKINEKLFF. CDR3 nucleotide sequence: TGCGCCAGCAGCCAAGTCGTCCCCCCGAAGATAAATGAAAAACTGTTTTTT.

The chain joins TRBV14 to TRBJ2-1; 9 positions match TRBD2. The CDR3 totals 15 residues. Trimming took 4 bases from V and 10 from J; bases not matched to a gene: 11. The germline V gene has CDR1 SGHDN and CDR2 FVKESK. This chain's CDR3 is CASSLGGSGSGEQFF. In nucleotides, the CDR3 is TGTGCCAGCAGCCTGGGAGGTAGCGGGAGTGGAGAGCAGTTCTTC.

In this sample, this clone turned up a few times. The chain recombines TRBV21-1 with TRBJ2-7. TRBV21-1 is a known pseudogene. The CDR3 is made up of 16 amino acids. CDR3 in DNA: TGTGCCAGCAGCAAAGCAGCACACTACGACACCTACGAGCAGTACTTC. Protein product: CASSKAAHYDTYEQYF.

This rearrangement joins TRBV9 to TRBJ1-5; 7 nucleotides agree with TRBD1. This CDR3 region has 15 residues. V lost 0 bases and J lost 3; bases outside the gene matches: 3. From germline, CDR1 is SGDLS and CDR2 YYNGEE. CDR3 in amino acids: CASSVEGQTNQPQHF. DNA of the CDR3: TGTGCCAGCAGCGTAGAGGGACAGACCAATCAGCCCCAGCATTTT.

The CDR3 sequence is CASSRGATDTQYF. The CDR3 coding sequence is TGTGCCAGTAGTAGGGGAGCCACAGATACGCAGTATTTT. The gene calls are TRBV19 and TRBJ2-3; possibly TRBD2 for D (5 bases). The germline V gene encodes CDR1 LNHDA and CDR2 SQIVND (reference sequence). The CDR3 is made up of 13 amino acids. Trimming shortened V by 4 bases and J by 2 bases, and 7 bases separated the two germline ends.

This clone was detected once. J is TRBJ2-1 and V is TRBV18; 10 bases match TRBD2. Germline loops: CDR1 KGHSH, CDR2 LQKENI. This CDR3 region has 15 residues. The trim removed 6 bases at V and 1 base at J, leaving 3 bases unmatched. The CDR3 spells CASSPAGGSYNEQFF. The CDR3 DNA sequence: TGTGCCAGCTCTCCAGCGGGAGGGTCCTACAATGAGCAGTTCTTC.

This chain connects TRBV9 to TRBJ2-1, with a possible D match to TRBD2 (6 bases). The CDR3 extends over 15 amino acids. Trimming took off 0 bases at V and 6 bases at J, with 13 bases between the two ends. Germline assignment: CDR1 SGDLS and CDR2 YYNGEE. The CDR3 coding sequence is TGTGCCAGCAGCGTAGATGGCGGGATCTCCAATGAGCAGTTCTTC. Translating gives CASSVDGGISNEQFF. Based on the CDR3 plus reference TRBV9 and TRBJ2-1, the full variable domain is DSGVTQTPKHLITATGQRVTLRCSPRSGDLSVYWYQQSLDQGLQFLIQYYNGEERAKGNILERFSAQQFPDLHSELNLSSLELGDSALYFCASSVDGGISNEQFFGPGTRLTVL.

This clone was counted a single time. V and J are TRBV6-1 and TRBJ1-1; D uncertain. Trimming took off 11 bases at V and 4 bases at J, with 17 bases between the two ends. Germline V gene data show CDR1 as MNHNS and CDR2 as SASEGT. This CDR3 has 13 residues. The CDR3 coding sequence is TGTGCCTTGAGGGCCGTTAGAGGCACTGAAGCTTTCTTT. Its protein is CALRAVRGTEAFF.

The V call is TRBV7-2, the J call TRBJ2-5, with 9 bases aligning to TRBD2. CDR1 is SGHTA, CDR2 FQGNSA, per germline. The J segment lost 3 bases and the V segment lost 4 bases, leaving 9 bases of the junction unmatched. The CDR3 consists of 16 residues. CDR3 bases: TGTGCCAGCAGCTCCCCGACTAGCGGACCAAAAGAGACCCAGTACTTC. Translated, it gives CASSSPTSGPKETQYF.

Only a few counts were recorded for this clone. The CDR3: CASSGTGGGRQPQHF. CDR3 DNA: TGTGCCAGCAGTGGTACAGGGGGGGGCAGGCAGCCCCAGCATTTT. The chain joins TRBV7-2 to TRBJ1-5; TRBD1 agrees at 8 bases. V was pared by 6 bases and J by 7 bases, with 11 bases of the junction left unmatched. The CDR3 is made up of 15 amino acids. CDR1 and CDR2 from the germline V gene are SGHTA and FQGNSA. The entire variable domain, with the rest obtained from reference TRBV7-2 and TRBJ1-5, is as follows: GAGVSQSPSNKVTEKGKDVELRCDPISGHTALYWYRQSLGQGLEFLIYFQGNSAPDKSGLPSDRFSAERTGGSVSTLTIQRTQQEDSAVYLCASSGTGGGRQPQHFGDGTRLSIL.

In this sample, this clone turned up a few times. Within the sample, other DNA sequences also encode this same CDR3. V is TRBV5-1 and J is TRBJ2-5; D remains ambiguous. The germline CDR1 and CDR2 sequences are SGHRS and YFSETQ. Trimming removed 0 bases at V and 4 bases at J, with 1 base between. This CDR3 contains 11 residues. The CDR3 DNA sequence: TGCGCCAGCAGCTTGGCAGAGACCCAGTACTTC. The encoded protein is CASSLAETQYF. The variable domain in full, completed from reference TRBV5-1 and TRBJ2-5, reads KAGVTQTPRYLIKTRGQQVTLSCSPISGHRSVSWYQQTPGQGLQFLFEYFSETQRNKGNFPGRFSGRQFSNSRSEMNVSTLELGDSALYLCASSLAETQYFGPGTRLLVL.

The chain employs TRBV29-1 and TRBJ2-1; TRBD2 might be the D (5 bases). The germline V gene has CDR1 SQVTM and CDR2 ANQGSEA. V lost 7 bases and J lost 5, with 15 bases in between. This CDR3 region has 13 residues. CDR3 bases: TGCAGCGCTAGCCCACGGAGGCACAATGAGCAGTTCTTC. It yields the protein CSASPRRHNEQFF.

The V call is TRBV9, the J call TRBJ2-7; possible D gene TRBD2, 6 bases. The germline CDR1 and CDR2 sequences are SGDLS and YYNGEE. Trimming removed 2 bases from V and 2 bases from J, with 17 bases in between. This CDR3 is 16 amino acids long. This CDR3 is CASSVGSGSPTYEQYF. Here the CDR3 DNA reads TGTGCCAGCAGCGTCGGGTCCGGGAGTCCCACCTACGAGCAGTACTTC.

The chain recombines TRBV27 with TRBJ2-1; TRBD1 matches at 9 bases. Germline CDR1 reads MNHEY; CDR2 reads SMNVEV (reference sequence). V trimming: 3 bases; J trimming: 2 bases; junction bases outside the gene matches: 2. The CDR3 spans 15 residues. The CDR3 reads CASSFTGGAYNEQFF. CDR3 nucleotide sequence: TGTGCCAGCAGTTTTACAGGGGGCGCCTACAATGAGCAGTTCTTC.

The V gene is TRBV28, the J gene TRBJ2-5; 9 nucleotides align to TRBD1. The J call is doubtful: the DNA matches TRBJ2-7 better. CDR1 MDHEN and CDR2 SYDVKM come from the germline V gene. This CDR3 comprises 16 residues. The DNA for the CDR3 is TGTGCCAGCAGTTTATGGTCCGGGACAGGGTTATACGAGCAGTACTTC. Amino acid sequence: CASSLWSGTGLYEQYF.

The chain has TRBV28 and TRBJ1-1, with a weak D call TRBD1 (5 bases). The ends were cut back, 0 bases at V and 3 bases at J, with 11 bases in the middle. This CDR3 has 15 amino acids. Germline values: CDR1 MDHEN, CDR2 SYDVKM. The CDR3 loop reads CASSLWGERDTEAFF. Here the CDR3 DNA reads TGTGCCAGCAGTTTATGGGGGGAGAGGGACACTGAAGCTTTCTTT.

The genes are TRBV5-1 and TRBJ1-4; tentatively, D is TRBD1 (6 bases). The germline V and J ends were trimmed by 0 bases and 6 bases, with 15 bases remaining between them. Germline V gene sequence: CDR1 SGHRS, CDR2 YFSETQ. The CDR3 loop spans 16 amino acids. CDR3 in DNA: TGCGCCAGCAGCTTGGAAGGCGGCAGGGGATATGAAAAACTGTTTTTT. Translated: CASSLEGGRGYEKLFF.

This chain links TRBV13 with TRBJ1-2; D is unclear. V was cut by 0 bases and J by 0 bases, with 8 bases left in between. The germline V gene has CDR1 PRHDT and CDR2 FYEKMQ (reference sequence). The CDR3 is 15 amino acids. The CDR3 bases are TGTGCCAGCAGCTTAGGATTACAGCCTAACTATGGCTACACCTTC. As protein: CASSLGLQPNYGYTF.